This TCR beta chain originates from a study of tissue T cells after allogeneic stem cell transplantation. Details on this clone: Genes and germline come from the mouse. Sequencing ends 1 residue short of the CDR3 end; the germline J gene provides the rest.

CDR1 and CDR2 from the germline V gene are SGHND and FRSKSL. The germline V and J ends were trimmed by 6 bases and 0 bases, with 13 bases remaining between them. The CDR3 extends over 15 amino acids. TCRdb's table, derived via immunoSEQ multiplex PCR, lists solely in-frame clones and lacks some. Among 2,500 to 3,500 clones, about 44% were seen once, and the ten largest hold around 38%. Time point in this sample: mouse harvest day 14 after allogeneic transplant. Mouse grafts combined 10^7 T-cell-depleted bone marrow cells with 10^6 splenic CD5+ T cells. The sequence derives from a female BALB/c mouse given C57BL/6 T cells with graft-versus-host disease after an allogeneic hematopoietic cell transplant. The source material was gut tissue. This chain joins TRBV15 and TRBJ2-4; the D call may be TRBD1 or TRBD2 (5 bases each). The chain's CDR3 is CASRWGRASQNTLYF. Partial CDR3 DNA: TGTGCCAGCAGGTGGGGCAGGGCCAGTCAAAACACCTTGTAC.